What follows are 8 T cell receptor beta chains derived from one specimen sequenced in a study of T cell responses to AZD1222 COVID-19 vaccine. Libraries were prepared by immunoSEQ multiplex PCR; TCRdb keeps only in-frame clonotypes and omits some of them. The repertoire holds about 120,000 clones, with approximately 85% as singletons. The sample here was peripheral blood, taken on day 0 of AZD1222 vaccination. The receptors stem from an adult in good health.

CDR3 region: CASSPGAGAVYEQYF. The CDR3 bases are TGTGCCAGCAGCCCAGGGGCAGGGGCTGTCTACGAGCAGTACTTC. This sequence joins TRBV3-1 (or the pseudogene TRBV3-2) and TRBJ2-7; perhaps TRBD1 as D (6 bases). Germline values: CDR1 LGHDT, CDR2 YNNKEL (reference sequence). The CDR3 sequence is 15 residues long. The V and J ends lost 4 bases and 3 bases respectively, with 16 bases between them.

The sample holds one count of this clone. This rearrangement joins TRBV27 to TRBJ1-5, with a possible D match to TRBD1 (5 bases). The CDR3 runs to 20 residues. CDR1 is MNHEY, CDR2 SMNVEV, per germline (reference sequence). The germline V and J ends were trimmed by 2 bases and 0 bases, with 23 bases remaining between them. CDR3 residues: CASSLQVGDHHAYSNQPQHF. The CDR3 nucleotides read TGTGCCAGCAGTTTACAAGTAGGGGACCATCATGCCTATAGCAATCAGCCCCAGCATTTT.

This chain connects TRBV4-3 to TRBJ2-5; D may match TRBD1 or TRBD2 (6 bases each). Trimming left V 1 base short and J 5 bases short, with 26 bases between. Germline-derived CDR1 and CDR2 are LGHNA and YSLEER. This CDR3 comprises 19 residues. The CDR3 coding sequence is TGCGCCAGCAGCCAAGGGAGTCGAGGGCGGGACACCCGTGGGGAGACCCAGTACTTC. Its protein product is CASSQGSRGRDTRGETQYF.

The chain carries TRBV27 and TRBJ2-3, with 16 bases identical to TRBD2. The CDR3 is 17 amino acids. V shed 7 bases and J 3 bases; nucleotides not matched to a gene: 7. Germline V gives CDR1 MNHEY, CDR2 SMNVEV (reference sequence). The CDR3 protein is CASKPGLAGGPTDTQYF. In DNA form, the CDR3 reads TGTGCCAGCAAACCGGGACTAGCGGGAGGGCCGACAGATACGCAGTATTTT.

The V and J genes are TRBV7-9 and TRBJ2-7; 8 bases line up with TRBD1. V was clipped by 5 bases and J by 0 bases; unmatched bases: 6. The germline CDR1 and CDR2 sequences are SEHNR and FQNEAQ (reference sequence). CDR3 length: 15 residues. In nucleotides, the CDR3 is TGTGCCAGCAGCCGCCCGGACAGGGACTCCTACGAGCAGTACTTC. Protein product: CASSRPDRDSYEQYF.

The J gene is TRBJ1-1, the V gene TRBV12-3 or TRBV12-4; no reliable D call. Trimming took 6 bases from V and 10 from J, leaving 18 bases between them. The length of the CDR3 is 13 residues. CDR3 sequence: CASSPSGARRAFF. In nucleotides, the CDR3 is TGTGCCAGCAGCCCCTCAGGCGCCCGTAGAGCTTTCTTT.

The V gene is TRBV10-3, the J gene TRBJ1-1; D not certain. The CDR3 covers 13 residues. Germline-derived CDR1 and CDR2 are ENHRY and SYGVKD. The V end lost 4 bases, the J end lost 3 bases, and 9 bases lay between the germline ends. This CDR3 is CAISGRGDTEAFF. Here the CDR3 DNA reads TGTGCCATCAGTGGTAGAGGAGACACTGAAGCTTTCTTT.

V gene TRBV30 combines with J gene TRBJ2-7, with 9 bases fitting TRBD1. This CDR3 has 13 residues. The J segment lost 3 bases and the V segment lost 4 bases, leaving 4 bases of the junction unmatched. The V gene's germline CDR1 is GTSNPN and CDR2 SVGIG (reference sequence). CDR3 in DNA: TGTGCCTGGAATCTGGACAGGGGCTACGAGCAGTACTTC. This gives the protein CAWNLDRGYEQYF.